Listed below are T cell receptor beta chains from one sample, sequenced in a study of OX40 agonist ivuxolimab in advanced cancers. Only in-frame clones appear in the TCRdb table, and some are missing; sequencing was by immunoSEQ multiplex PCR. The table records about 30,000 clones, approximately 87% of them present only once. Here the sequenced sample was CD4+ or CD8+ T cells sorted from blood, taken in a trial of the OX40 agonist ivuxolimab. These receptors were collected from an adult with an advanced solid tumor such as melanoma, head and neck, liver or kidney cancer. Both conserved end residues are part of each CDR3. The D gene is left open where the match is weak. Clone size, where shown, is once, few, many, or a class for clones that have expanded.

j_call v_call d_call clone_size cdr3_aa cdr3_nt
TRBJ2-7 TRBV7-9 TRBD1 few CASSIGGGEQYF TGTGCCAGCAGTATAGGGGGCGGCGAGCAGTACTTC
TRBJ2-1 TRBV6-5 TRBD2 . CASSRREAYNEQFF TGTGCCAGCAGTCGGCGGGAGGCCTACAATGAGCAGTTCTTC
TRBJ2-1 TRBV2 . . CASSKGNPSYNEQFF TGTGCCAGCAGTAAAGGGAACCCATCCTACAATGAGCAGTTCTTC
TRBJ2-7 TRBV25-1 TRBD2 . CASNWGGSYEQYF TGTGCCAGCAATTGGGGGGGTTCCTACGAGCAGTACTTC
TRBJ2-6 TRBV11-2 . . CASSLLSGQPSGANVLTF TGTGCCAGCAGCTTGTTGTCCGGACAGCCCTCTGGGGCCAACGTCCTGACTTTC
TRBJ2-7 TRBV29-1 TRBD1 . CSVEMDRGGYEQYF TGCAGCGTTGAGATGGACAGGGGAGGGTACGAGCAGTACTTC
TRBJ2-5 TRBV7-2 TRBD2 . CASSLWAGGGETQYF TGTGCCAGCAGCTTATGGGCGGGAGGAGGAGAGACCCAGTACTTC
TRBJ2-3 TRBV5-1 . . CASSRVVVTTTDTQYF TGCGCCAGCAGCAGGGTGGTGGTCACAACCACAGATACGCAGTATTTT
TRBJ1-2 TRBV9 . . CASSVSPSGTIGDRYGYTF TGTGCCAGCAGCGTAAGTCCCTCGGGCACTATCGGGGACCGCTATGGCTACACCTTC
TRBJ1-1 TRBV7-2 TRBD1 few CASSLTGGTEAFF TGTGCCAGCAGCCTGACAGGGGGCACTGAAGCTTTCTTT
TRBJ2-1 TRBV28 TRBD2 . CATGTSMYNEQFF TGTGCCACCGGGACTAGCATGTACAATGAGCAGTTCTTC
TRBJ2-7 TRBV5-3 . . CARSLRRQSSTYEQYF TGTGCCAGAAGCTTGCGGAGACAGTCCTCCACCTACGAGCAGTACTTC
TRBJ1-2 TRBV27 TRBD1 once CASRGQGGFYGYTF TGTGCCAGCAGGGGACAGGGGGGGTTCTATGGCTACACCTTC
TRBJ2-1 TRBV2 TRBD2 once CASSRRDYGRNEQFF TGTGCCAGCAGCCGCCGGGACTACGGTCGGAATGAGCAGTTCTTC
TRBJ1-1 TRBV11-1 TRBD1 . CASSTGVGNTEAFF TGTGCCAGCAGCACAGGGGTCGGGAACACTGAAGCTTTCTTT
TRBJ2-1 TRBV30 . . CAWSVDRKQFF TGTGCCTGGAGTGTCGATAGGAAGCAGTTCTTC
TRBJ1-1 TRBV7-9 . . CASSTGTKLPPEAFF TGTGCCAGCAGCACTGGGACAAAACTACCACCTGAAGCTTTCTTT
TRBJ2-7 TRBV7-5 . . CASSTTSGSREQYF TGTGCCAGCAGCACCACTAGCGGGAGTCGGGAGCAGTACTTC
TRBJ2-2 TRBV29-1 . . CSVEGRGTGELFF TGCAGCGTTGAGGGCAGGGGAACCGGGGAGCTGTTTTTT
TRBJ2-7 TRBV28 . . CASSFILGVASYEQYF TGTGCCAGCAGTTTTATACTCGGGGTTGCCTCCTACGAGCAGTACTTC
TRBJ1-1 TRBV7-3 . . CASSLNGGAEAFF TGTGCCAGCAGCTTAAATGGGGGAGCTGAAGCTTTCTTT
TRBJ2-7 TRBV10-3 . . CAIRPAGEAYEQYF TGTGCCATCAGGCCCGCAGGGGAGGCCTACGAGCAGTACTTC
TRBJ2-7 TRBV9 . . CASSQGTGYEQYF TGTGCCAGCAGCCAAGGGACTGGCTACGAGCAGTACTTC
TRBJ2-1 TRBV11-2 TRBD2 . CASSLALAGYNEQFF TGTGCCAGCAGCTTAGCGCTAGCGGGCTACAATGAGCAGTTCTTC
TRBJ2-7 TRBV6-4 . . CASSPFDSSYEQYF TGTGCCAGCAGTCCCTTTGACAGCTCCTACGAGCAGTACTTC
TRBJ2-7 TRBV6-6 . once CASSAGNSYEQYF TGTGCCAGCAGTGCAGGGAACTCCTACGAGCAGTACTTC